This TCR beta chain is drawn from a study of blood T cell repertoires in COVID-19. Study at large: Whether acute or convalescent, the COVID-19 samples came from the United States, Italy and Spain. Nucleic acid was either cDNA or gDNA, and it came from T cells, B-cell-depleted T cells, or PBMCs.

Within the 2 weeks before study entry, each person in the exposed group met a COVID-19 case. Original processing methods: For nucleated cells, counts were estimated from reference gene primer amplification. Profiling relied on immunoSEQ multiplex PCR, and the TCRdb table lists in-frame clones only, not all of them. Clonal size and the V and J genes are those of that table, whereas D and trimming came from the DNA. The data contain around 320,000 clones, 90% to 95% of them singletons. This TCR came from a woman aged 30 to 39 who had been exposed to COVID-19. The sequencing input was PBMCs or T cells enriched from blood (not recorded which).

CDR3 in amino acids: CASSQDSIRRNTEAFF. CDR3 coding DNA: TGCGCCAGCAGCCAAGATTCCATTAGAAGAAACACTGAAGCTTTCTTT. The chain links TRBV4-3 to TRBJ1-1, with unresolved D. This CDR3 is built from 16 residues. The germline V gene has CDR1 LGHNA and CDR2 YSLEER. Trimming cost V 0 bases and J 2 bases, with 13 bases left between them.